This T cell receptor beta chain was captured in a study of blood T cell repertoires in COVID-19. Study-level information: There were acute and convalescent COVID-19 samples, and they came from the United States, Italy and Spain. T cells, B-cell-depleted T cells, or PBMCs supplied cDNA or gDNA.

This clone was seen more than once but under ten times. Original data processing: Reference gene primer amplification yielded estimated nucleated cell counts. Libraries were prepared by immunoSEQ multiplex PCR; TCRdb keeps only in-frame clonotypes and omits some of them. The DNA gave D and trimming, while V, J and clone size come from that table. The sample includes about 100,000 clones, around 84% of them seen just once. Sequenced input: peripheral blood. The sequence came from a woman in her sixties in a cohort sampled during active or convalescent COVID-19.

The CDR3 loop reads CASSPTRRDTKGGPYNEQFF. CDR3 DNA sequence: TGTGCCAGCAGTCCTACCCGCCGGGACACCAAAGGCGGGCCCTACAATGAGCAGTTCTTC. The V call is TRBV27, the J call TRBJ2-1; a weak D match, TRBD1 (6 bases). Between the trimmed V and J ends, which lost 5 bases and 2 bases, there was a span of 28 bases. CDR3 length: 20 residues. Germline V gene data show CDR1 as MNHEY and CDR2 as SMNVEV (reference sequence).